This TCR beta chain is from a study of T cells in Graves' hyperthyroidism and ophthalmopathy. Study background: Blood from the periphery was taken at initial diagnosis, before any treatment.

Study-wide results and caveats: The model identified upcoming ophthalmopathy a median approximately six months ahead of onset.

Using around 10 ml of fresh peripheral blood, PBMCs were prepared. This CDR3 region has 15 residues. The germline CDR1 and CDR2 sequences are DFQATT and SNEGSKA (reference sequence). J was trimmed by 2 bases and V by 0 bases; bases with no gene match: 3. This clonotype was seen at least ten times. Its antigen remains unidentified. Amplification of TCR beta CDR3 regions used RNA as the template. The study used the HTBI primer set for a first-round RT-PCR of the TCR CDR3. TCRdb re-called the multiplex PCR reads through MiXCR, storing one row per CDR3 protein. The sample lists roughly 400,000 distinct CDR3 sequences; around 15% were seen once.

The chain couples TRBV20-1 to TRBJ2-1; TRBD2 matches 8 bases. This sequence was found in a man aged 50-59 years with Graves' ophthalmopathy. The sample was blood. CDR3 DNA sequence: TGCAGTGCTAGAGAGCTAGCGGGTCCCTACAATGAGCAGTTCTTC. Amino acids: CSARELAGPYNEQFF.